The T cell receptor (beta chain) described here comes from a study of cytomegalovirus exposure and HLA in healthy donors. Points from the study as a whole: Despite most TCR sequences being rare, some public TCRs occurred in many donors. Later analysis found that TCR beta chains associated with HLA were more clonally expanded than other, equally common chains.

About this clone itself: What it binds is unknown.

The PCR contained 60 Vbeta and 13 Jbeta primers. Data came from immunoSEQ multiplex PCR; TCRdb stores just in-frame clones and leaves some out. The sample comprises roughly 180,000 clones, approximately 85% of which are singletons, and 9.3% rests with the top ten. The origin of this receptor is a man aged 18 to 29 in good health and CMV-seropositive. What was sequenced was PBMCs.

This chain's CDR3 is CASSKPGQGNEQYF. As DNA, the CDR3 is TGTGCCAGCAGCAAACCGGGACAGGGAAACGAGCAGTACTTC. The chain carries TRBV7-9 and TRBJ2-7, with 9 bases that match TRBD1. The germline CDR1 and CDR2 sequences are SEHNR and FQNEAQ (reference sequence). Trimming cost V 5 bases and J 5 bases; bases outside gene matches: 7. The CDR3 totals 14 residues.